The 13 T cell receptor beta chains below come from one sample, sequenced in a study of T cells in localized non-small cell lung cancer. This table comes from immunoSEQ multiplex PCR, and its TCRdb copy is limited to in-frame clones, with some not included. The repertoire holds 30,000 or so clones, with approximately 86% as singletons. Sequencing was performed on peripheral blood mononuclear cells, taken before any cancer treatment. The receptor set was obtained from a woman aged 35-75 years with stage III lung adenocarcinoma.

This sequence joins TRBV6-1 and TRBJ2-7; D not resolved. The CDR3 length is 11 residues. Germline CDR1 MNHNS, CDR2 SASEGT. V was shortened by 6 bases and J by 5 bases, with 8 bases between the two germline ends. The CDR3 nucleotides read TGTGCCAGCAGCCACCGGGACGAGCAGTACTTC. Its protein product is CASSHRDEQYF.

The V and J genes are TRBV5-1 and TRBJ2-1; TRBD1 matches at 8 bases. Germline V gene lookup returns CDR1 SGHRS and CDR2 YFSETQ. Trimming took 2 bases from V and 3 from J; bases not matched to a gene: 1. This CDR3 spans 14 amino acids. In DNA form, the CDR3 reads TGCGCCAGCAGCTTACAGGGGGGCTACAATGAGCAGTTCTTC. Protein: CASSLQGGYNEQFF.

The chain links TRBV14 to TRBJ2-5; tentative D call: TRBD1 (5 bases). CDR1 is SGHDN, CDR2 FVKESK, per germline. V shed 2 bases and J shed 0 bases, with 22 bases lying between them. The CDR3 consists of 19 residues. CDR3: CASSQKRGFGGGHQETQYF. Here the CDR3 DNA reads TGTGCCAGCAGCCAAAAAAGGGGTTTCGGTGGCGGCCACCAAGAGACCCAGTACTTC.

The rearrangement joins TRBV11-3 to TRBJ2-2, with D perhaps given as TRBD1 or TRBD2 (6 bases each). V was pared by 5 bases and J by 7 bases, with 14 bases between. CDR3 size: 14 residues. Per the germline V gene, CDR1 is SGHNT and CDR2 is YENEEA. The CDR3 DNA sequence: TGTGCCAGCAGCCCCCGGGGGCCCCACGGGGAGCTGTTTTTT. Protein: CASSPRGPHGELFF.

The J gene is TRBJ1-4, the V gene TRBV19; D unresolved. The CDR3 has 15 residues. The germline V gene has CDR1 LNHDA and CDR2 SQIVND (reference sequence). Trimming stripped 3 bases from V and 2 bases from J, with 10 bases between. The CDR3 here is CASSMADRTNEKLFF. CDR3 DNA sequence: TGTGCCAGTAGTATGGCGGATCGTACTAATGAAAAACTGTTTTTT. Full variable domain (rest looked up from reference TRBV19 and TRBJ1-4): DGGITQSPKYLFRKEGQNVTLSCEQNLNHDAMYWYRQDPGQGLRLIYYSQIVNDFQKGDIAEGYSVSREKKESFPLTVTSAQKNPTAFYLCASSMADRTNEKLFFGSGTQLSVL.

This chain uses TRBV10-3 with TRBJ1-1; 7 nucleotides agree with TRBD1. The CDR3 sequence is 13 residues long. V dropped 8 bases and J dropped 7; count of bases not matched to a gene: 10. The germline CDR1 and CDR2 sequences are ENHRY and SYGVKD. DNA of the CDR3: TGTGCCATCGGGGGACAGAACGACCTTGAAGCTTTCTTT. The encoded protein is CAIGGQNDLEAFF.

The CDR3 loop is CARGTVDTEAFF. The DNA of the CDR3 is TGCGCCAGGGGGACAGTGGACACTGAAGCTTTCTTT. V gene TRBV5-1 combines with J gene TRBJ1-1; 7 nucleotides agree with TRBD1. Per germline, CDR1 SGHRS and CDR2 YFSETQ. CDR3 length: 12 amino acids. Trimming cost V 8 bases and J 3 bases; bases outside gene matches: 4.

The chain has TRBV2 and TRBJ2-2, with TRBD2 as a possible D gene (5 bases). This CDR3 comprises 13 residues. V lost 8 bases to trimming and J lost 5 bases, with 12 bases between them. The germline CDR1 and CDR2 sequences are SNHLY and FYNNEI. CDR3 DNA: TGTGCCAGCTCCGGACTTGAGACCGGGGAGCTGTTTTTT. It specifies CASSGLETGELFF.

This clone showed up just a few times. The genes are TRBV5-7 and TRBJ1-5; TRBD1 is a possible D gene (6 bases). TRBV5-7 qualifies as an ORF whose function is uncertain. This CDR3 has 14 residues. Trimming took off 2 bases at V and 7 bases at J, with 13 bases between the two ends. CDR3 region: CASSLQGAGQPQHF. The CDR3 region has the DNA TGTGCCAGCAGCTTACAGGGAGCAGGGCAGCCCCAGCATTTT.

The rearrangement uses TRBV6-1 and TRBJ2-7; 11 positions match TRBD1. Germline CDR1 and CDR2: MNHNS and SASEGT. With V trimmed by 5 bases and J by 2 bases, 2 bases remained unmatched. This CDR3 contains 14 residues. The CDR3 bases are TGTGCCAGCAGTAGGGACAGGGGGACCTACGAGCAGTACTTC. Translated, it gives CASSRDRGTYEQYF.

V gene TRBV6-5 combines with J gene TRBJ1-5; no firm D call. Looked up from germline, CDR1 is MNHEY and CDR2 is SVGAGI. V dropped 6 bases and J dropped 6 bases, with 12 bases sitting between them. The CDR3 totals 13 residues. The CDR3 loop reads CASRRQAGQPQHF. The CDR3 DNA follows: TGTGCCAGCAGACGGCAGGCAGGTCAGCCCCAGCATTTT.

V and J are TRBV9 and TRBJ2-3, with 7 bases matching TRBD2. From germline, CDR1 is SGDLS and CDR2 YYNGEE. The CDR3 loop spans 16 amino acids. The ends lost 0 bases at V and 3 bases at J; junction bases unmatched: 7. The CDR3 DNA reads as TGTGCCAGCAGCGTAGCTGGGGGGGGACTAACAGATACGCAGTATTTT. It codes for CASSVAGGGLTDTQYF.

V usage is TRBV7-2 and J usage is TRBJ2-1; D may match TRBD1 or TRBD2 (5 bases each). The length of the CDR3 is 13 residues. Trimming left V 4 bases short and J 10 bases short, with 14 bases between. The germline V gene encodes CDR1 SGHTA and CDR2 FQGNSA. CDR3 DNA: TGTGCCAGCAGCTCCTACGGGGCTTTCGAGCAGTTCTTC. It codes for CASSSYGAFEQFF.